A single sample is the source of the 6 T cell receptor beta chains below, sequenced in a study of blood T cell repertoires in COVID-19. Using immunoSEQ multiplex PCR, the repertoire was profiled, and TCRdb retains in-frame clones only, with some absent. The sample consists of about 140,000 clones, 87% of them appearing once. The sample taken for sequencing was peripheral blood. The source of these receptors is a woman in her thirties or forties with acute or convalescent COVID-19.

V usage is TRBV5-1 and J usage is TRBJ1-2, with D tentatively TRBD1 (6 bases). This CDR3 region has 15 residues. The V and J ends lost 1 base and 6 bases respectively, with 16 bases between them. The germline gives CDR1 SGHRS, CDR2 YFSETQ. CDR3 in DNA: TGCGCCAGCAGCTTGACTGGATGGGGGGGCGATGGCTACACCTTC. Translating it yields CASSLTGWGGDGYTF.

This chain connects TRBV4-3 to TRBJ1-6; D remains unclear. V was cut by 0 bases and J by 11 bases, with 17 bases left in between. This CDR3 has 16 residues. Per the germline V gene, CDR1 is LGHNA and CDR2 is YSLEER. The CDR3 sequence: CASSQDLERVVAPLHF. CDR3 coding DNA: TGCGCCAGCAGCCAAGATCTGGAGCGAGTAGTGGCACCCCTCCACTTT.

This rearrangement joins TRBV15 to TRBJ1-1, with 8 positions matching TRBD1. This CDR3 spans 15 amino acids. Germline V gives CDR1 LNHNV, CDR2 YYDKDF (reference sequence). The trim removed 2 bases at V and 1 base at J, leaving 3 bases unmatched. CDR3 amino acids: CATSRQGAQNTEAFF. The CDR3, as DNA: TGTGCCACCAGCAGACAGGGGGCACAGAACACTGAAGCTTTCTTT.

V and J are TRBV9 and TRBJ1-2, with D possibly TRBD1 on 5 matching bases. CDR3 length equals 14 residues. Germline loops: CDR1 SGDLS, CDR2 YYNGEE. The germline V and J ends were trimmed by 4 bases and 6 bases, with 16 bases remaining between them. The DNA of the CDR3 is TGTGCCAGCAGCTCCCCCCGGGGGAAGGATGGCTACACCTTC. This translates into CASSSPRGKDGYTF.

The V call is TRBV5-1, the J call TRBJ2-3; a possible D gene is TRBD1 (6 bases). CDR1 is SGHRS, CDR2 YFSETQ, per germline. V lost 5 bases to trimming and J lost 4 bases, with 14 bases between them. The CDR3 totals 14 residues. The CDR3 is CASRVQGGPDTQYF. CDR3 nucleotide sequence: TGCGCCAGCAGGGTACAGGGCGGTCCAGATACGCAGTATTTT.

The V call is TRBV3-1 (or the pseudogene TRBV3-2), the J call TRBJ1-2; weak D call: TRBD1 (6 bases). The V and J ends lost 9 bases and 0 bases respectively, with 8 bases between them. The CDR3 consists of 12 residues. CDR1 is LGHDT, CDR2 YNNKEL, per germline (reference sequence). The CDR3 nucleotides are TGTGCCAGTGGACAGTCTAACTATGGCTACACCTTC. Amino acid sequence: CASGQSNYGYTF.